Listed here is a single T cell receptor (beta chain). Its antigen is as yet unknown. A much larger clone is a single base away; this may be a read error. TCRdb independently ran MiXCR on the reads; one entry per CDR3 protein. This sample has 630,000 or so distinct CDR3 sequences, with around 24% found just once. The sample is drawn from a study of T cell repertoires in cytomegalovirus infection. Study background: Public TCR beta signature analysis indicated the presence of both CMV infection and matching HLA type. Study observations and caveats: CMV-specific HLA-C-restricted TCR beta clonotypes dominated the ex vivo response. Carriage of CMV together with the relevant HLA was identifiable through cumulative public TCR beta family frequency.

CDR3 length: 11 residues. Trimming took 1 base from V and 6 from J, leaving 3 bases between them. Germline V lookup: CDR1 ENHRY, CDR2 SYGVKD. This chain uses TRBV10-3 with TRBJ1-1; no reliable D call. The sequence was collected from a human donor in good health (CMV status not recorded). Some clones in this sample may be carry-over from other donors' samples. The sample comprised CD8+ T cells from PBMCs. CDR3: CAISELAEAFF. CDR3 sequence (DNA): TGTGCCATCAGTGAGTTGGCTGAAGCTTTCTTT.